This T cell receptor beta chain was profiled in a study of Siglec-9 on CD8 T cells in melanoma (dated by TCRdb to the late 2010s). About the full investigation: Siglec-9 expression on CD8+ T cells and the role of Siglec-9 in regulating T cells in the melanoma tumor microenvironment were investigated in the study. The paper as a whole reports these results and caveats: According to the reported findings, Siglec-9 marked and regulated a subset of effector memory CD8+ T cells that seemed to build up inside melanoma tumors.

The germline V gene (reference sequence) sets CDR1 to SGHNT and CDR2 to YYREEE. Trimming accounts for 4 bases at V and 5 bases at J, while the number of junction bases matched to no gene is 3. Including cysteine and phenylalanine, the CDR3 has 14 amino acids. Only the CDR3 portion is preserved as DNA: 42 bases, with reading frame beginning at the first base. As for this clone: Its antigen remains unidentified. One base away there is no much larger clone; base qualities are not given.

The library relied on the immunoSEQ multiplex PCR assay. This immuneACCESS table, as held by TCRdb, lists in-frame sequences with V and J called but not all clones. Of the missing ones, under half trace to an unresolved V gene in checked studies; the others have no known cause. In all, the sample holds more than 30,000 clones, and more than 65% of those were seen once. The ten most abundant clones make up around 1.7% of the sample. This TCR derives from a human donor in good health. Input material: Siglec-9- CD8+ T cells sorted from blood. The cell subset or site label of this sample denotes: CD8 T cells lacking Siglec-9. Recombination joined TRBV5-4 with TRBJ2-7, with TRBD2 matching 13 junction bases. The DNA reads as follows: TGTGCCAGCAGCCCCGGACTAGCGGGAGACGAGCAGTACTTC. This yields the protein CASSPGLAGDEQYF.